This TCR beta chain appears in the sequencing data of a study of T cell responses to AZD1222 COVID-19 vaccine (dated by TCRdb to the early 2020s). In the study overall: A total of approximately 240 trial participants underwent TCR sequencing, of whom 207 received two doses of AZD1222 and about 26 received two doses of the MenACWY control vaccine. Trial participants were enrolled by age into subgroups of 18-55, 56-69 and 70-plus years, and about 150, 27 and 61 TCR-sequenced participants, respectively, were included in these subgroups.

Broader findings and caveats from the paper: Most participants were white British and females outnumbered males, and the authors suggested that clonal diversity may have been underestimated. CD4 TCRs associated with the vaccine covered the entire spike protein, and the dominant responses were in regions 160-218 and 743-854. Because no samples from the day 14 peak response were available, repertoires could be characterized only after the peak T cell response. Conclusions about previously exposed vaccinees are limited because only six or seven AZD1222 recipients were SARS-CoV-2 seropositive at baseline. Spike-specific TCR breadth and depth rose significantly after two AZD1222 doses compared with day 0 and with MenACWY recipients. Reportedly, almost half of the unique spike-specific TCRs recognized epitopes lying outside the regions that are mutated in the B.1.351 and B.1.1.7 variants. The 56-69-year group was small, and its depth increase did not reach significance, likely because of low power.

This specimen's time point label, interpreted: about 28 days (+/-7) after the second vaccine dose. AZD1222 recipients with second doses at about 4 weeks or about 12 weeks were pooled, because spike-specific TCR depth and breadth did not differ between schedules. Vaccinee samples were obtained from the UK trials COV001 and COV002, which included a single-blind randomized controlled phase 2/3 trial of AZD1222 (ChAdOx1 nCoV-19) in healthy adults. Trial participant PBMC samples were collected at day 0 and day 28 after the second dose for TCRbeta chain sequencing. Details on this clone: Which antigen it targets is not known. Base quality data are lacking; no much larger clone is found one base away.

The CDR3 regions of human TCRbeta chains were analyzed by immunosequencing. The authors' analysis ran thus. Repertoire TCRs were matched against a reference library of SARS-CoV-2-specific TCRs generated with the MIRA antigen-specificity platform. Breadth meant the fraction of unique TCRs that were SARS-CoV-2-associated, whereas depth meant the fraction of total T cells that were SARS-CoV-2-associated. Each spike-specific TCR was assigned to its reactive spike region and to a CD4 or CD8 class using the MIRA data. Log10-transformed breadth and depth values were compared by one-way ANOVA with Sidak's multiple comparisons tests. This is the immuneACCESS table as TCRdb keeps it, with only in-frame sequences that have V and J called. A part of the clones is gone; compared with another copy, unresolved V genes explain less than half, and the rest is unexplained. That table supplies the V and J calls and clone size; D and trimming were determined from the DNA. This sample is represented by 50,000 to 70,000 clones; about 88% of them were singletons. The ten largest clones represent under 6.5% of the sample.

Via the germline V gene, CDR1 is SGHRS and CDR2 YFSETQ. The CDR3 numbers 15 residues from cysteine through phenylalanine. Only the CDR3 DNA stays, 45 bases, in frame from base 1. V trim: 2 bases; J trim: 1 base; unmatched bases: 0. The sample was peripheral blood, taken 28 days after the second AZD1222 dose. The chain is encoded by TRBV5-1 joined to TRBJ2-3; the central 11 bases match TRBD2. The TCR originated in an adult who received the AZD1222 COVID-19 vaccine. The DNA sequence is as follows: TGCGCCAGCAGCTTACTAGCGGGAGGCACAGATACGCAGTATTTT. This codes for CASSLLAGGTDTQYF.